This TCR beta chain originates from a study of OX40 agonist ivuxolimab in advanced cancers. Describing the broader study: Ivuxolimab was an agonistic, fully human IgG2 monoclonal antibody directed against OX40 (CD134), a costimulatory receptor. A male proportion of almost 85% and a mean age of about 60 years, ranging from roughly 20 to 80, were recorded for the dose-escalation cohort. Peripheral TCRbeta sequencing aimed to test whether ivuxolimab altered TCR sequence diversity and caused clonal T-cell expansion. Patients were allowed to have had prior anti-PD-1, anti-PD-L1 or anti-CTLA-4 therapy, and 40% of the dose-escalation patients had previously received checkpoint inhibitors. The paper describes the monotherapy dose-escalation part (N ≈ 50 patients) of the phase I trial of ivuxolimab. Intravenous ivuxolimab was administered to patients every 2 weeks at six dose levels: 0.01, 0.1, 0.3, 1.5, 3 and 10 mg/kg. Partial responses occurred in three dose-escalation patients: two with cutaneous melanoma and one with hepatocellular carcinoma. Of the approximately 54 dose-escalation patients, hepatocellular carcinoma was present in about 20, melanoma in roughly 15, renal cell carcinoma in 9 and head and neck cancer in 9.

Genomic DNA was isolated from the sorted cells so that the TCRbeta CDR3 region could be sequenced. The immunoSEQ Assay was used to sequence the TCRbeta CDR3 regions. Sourced from immuneACCESS, this table was stored by TCRdb with only in-frame sequences that have V and J called. A share of the clones is absent; for the studies checked, an unresolved V gene accounts for under half, and the remainder has no known explanation. The sample records more than 65,000 clones, 88% of which are singletons. The ten largest clones take up roughly 0.7% of the sample. This clone turned up a few times. What this receptor recognizes is not known. Qualities for individual bases were not recorded, and no much larger clone is one base off. In the germline V gene, CDR1 corresponds to SGDLS and CDR2 to YYNGEE. Counted from cysteine to phenylalanine, this CDR3 has 17 amino acids. The CDR3 DNA has 51 bases and is translated from base 1. V was cut back by 4 bases and J by 0 bases, leaving a gap of 20 bases between them.

Overall study outcomes, separate from this receptor: The antigen specificity of the peripheral T cells that underwent clonal expansion was not determined. After ivuxolimab, more expanded clones were found on average in CD8+ T cells than in CD4+ T cells. In the 0.1-3.0 mg/kg groups, partial responders had among the lowest normalized peripheral clonal expansion, particularly in CD8+ T cells. Low levels of normalized T-cell clonal expansion were also seen in some patients who did not respond. At doses of 0.1 to 3.0 mg/kg, clonal expansion of both CD4+ and CD8+ T cells in blood was seen between baseline and week 6.

The trial excluded patients who had a history of autoimmune disease or were on systemic immunosuppression. Peripheral blood for TCR sequencing was collected from all dose cohorts at baseline, on cycle 4 day 1, and on cycle 7 day 1. Samples came from an open-label, multicenter, first-in-human phase I dose-escalation trial of ivuxolimab. The trial enrolled adults with locally advanced or metastatic head and neck squamous cell, hepatocellular, melanoma or renal cell carcinoma. Before TCR sequencing, CD4+ and CD8+ T cells were separately sorted from peripheral blood. This chain joins TRBV9 to TRBJ2-7; a tentative D call is TRBD2 (5 bases match). The starting material was CD4+ or CD8+ T cells sorted from blood, obtained in a trial of the OX40 agonist ivuxolimab. This TCR came from an adult with an advanced solid tumor such as melanoma, head and neck, liver or kidney cancer. The CDR3 protein sequence reads: CASSPIPGGFLSYEQYF. The nucleotides read TGTGCCAGCAGCCCCATACCTGGAGGCTTCCTCTCCTACGAGCAGTACTTC. Where the CDR3 stops, the reference TRBV9 and TRBJ2-7 genes take over; the full variable domain is DSGVTQTPKHLITATGQRVTLRCSPRSGDLSVYWYQQSLDQGLQFLIQYYNGEERAKGNILERFSAQQFPDLHSELNLSSLELGDSALYFCASSPIPGGFLSYEQYFGPGTRLTVT.